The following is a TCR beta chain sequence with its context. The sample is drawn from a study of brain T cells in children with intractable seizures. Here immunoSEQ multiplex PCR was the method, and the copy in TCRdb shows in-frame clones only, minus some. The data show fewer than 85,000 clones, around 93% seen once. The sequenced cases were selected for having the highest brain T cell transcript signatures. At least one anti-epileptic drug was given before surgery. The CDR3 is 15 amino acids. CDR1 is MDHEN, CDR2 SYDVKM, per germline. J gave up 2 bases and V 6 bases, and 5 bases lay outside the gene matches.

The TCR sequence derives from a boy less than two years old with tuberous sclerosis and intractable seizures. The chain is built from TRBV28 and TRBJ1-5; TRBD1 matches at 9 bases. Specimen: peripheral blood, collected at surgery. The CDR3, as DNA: TGTGCCAGCAGCACCAACAGGGGGCGCAATCAGCCCCAGCATTTT. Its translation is CASSTNRGRNQPQHF.